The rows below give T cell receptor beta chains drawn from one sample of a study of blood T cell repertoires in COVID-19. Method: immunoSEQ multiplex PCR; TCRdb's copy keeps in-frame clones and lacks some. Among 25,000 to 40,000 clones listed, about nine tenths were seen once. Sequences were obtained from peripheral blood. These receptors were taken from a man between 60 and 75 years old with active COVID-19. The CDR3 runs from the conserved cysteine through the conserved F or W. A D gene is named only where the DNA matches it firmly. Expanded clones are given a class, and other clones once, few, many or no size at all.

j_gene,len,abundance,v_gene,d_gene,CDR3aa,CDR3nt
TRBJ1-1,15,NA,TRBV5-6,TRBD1,CASSRQGNMNTEAFF,TGTGCCAGCAGCCGACAGGGCAACATGAACACTGAAGCTTTCTTT
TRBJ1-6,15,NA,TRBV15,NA,CATSRDPGGDSPLHF,TGTGCCACCAGCAGAGACCCGGGAGGGGATTCACCCCTCCACTTT
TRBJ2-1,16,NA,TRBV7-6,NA,CASSLADLSSYNEQFF,TGTGCCAGCAGCTTAGCGGACTTGAGCTCCTACAATGAGCAGTTCTTC
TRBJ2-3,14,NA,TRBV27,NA,CASTPRPNTDTQYF,TGTGCCAGCACCCCTAGGCCGAACACAGATACGCAGTATTTT
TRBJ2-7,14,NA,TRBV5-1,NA,CASSLDQGSYEQYF,TGCGCCAGCAGCTTGGATCAGGGTAGCTACGAGCAGTACTTC
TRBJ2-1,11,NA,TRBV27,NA,CASRLRDEQFF,TGTGCCAGCAGATTGCGTGATGAGCAGTTCTTC
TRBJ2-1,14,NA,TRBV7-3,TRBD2,CASSLKGGSPEQFF,TGTGCCAGCAGCTTAAAGGGAGGGTCACCCGAGCAGTTCTTC
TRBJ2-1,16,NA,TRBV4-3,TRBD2,CASSQDGGSSYNEQFF,TGCGCCAGCAGCCAAGATGGCGGGAGCTCCTACAATGAGCAGTTCTTC
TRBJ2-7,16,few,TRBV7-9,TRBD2,CASSPPGLAGTYEQYF,TGTGCCAGCAGCCCTCCCGGACTAGCGGGCACCTACGAGCAGTACTTC
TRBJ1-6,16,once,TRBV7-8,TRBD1,CASSEETGTGYSPLHF,TGTGCCAGCAGTGAAGAGACAGGGACTGGATATTCACCCCTCCACTTT
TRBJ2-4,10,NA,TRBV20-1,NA,CSAIRDIQYF,TGCAGTGCGATACGGGACATTCAGTACTTC
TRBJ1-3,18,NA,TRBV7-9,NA,CASSTLRGLLGSGNTIYF,TGTGCCAGCAGCACCCTTAGGGGACTCCTTGGCTCTGGAAACACCATATATTTT
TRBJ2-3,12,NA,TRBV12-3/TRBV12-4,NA,CASTGLTDTQYF,TGTGCCAGCACCGGACTCACAGATACGCAGTATTTT
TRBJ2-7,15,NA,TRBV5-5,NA,CASSLAAGGQYEQYF,TGTGCCAGCAGCTTGGCGGCAGGGGGGCAATACGAGCAGTACTTC
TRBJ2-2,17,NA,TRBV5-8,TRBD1,CASSLRTGVGKTGELFF,TGTGCCAGCAGCTTGCGTACAGGGGTCGGGAAGACCGGGGAGCTGTTTTTT
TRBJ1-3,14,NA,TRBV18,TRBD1,CASSPRDRGNTIYF,TGTGCCAGCTCACCAAGGGACAGGGGAAACACCATATATTTT
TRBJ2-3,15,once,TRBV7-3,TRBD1,CASSQDRGRTDTQYF,TGTGCCAGCAGCCAGGACAGGGGGCGCACAGATACGCAGTATTTT
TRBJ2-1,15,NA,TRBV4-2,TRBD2,CASSQEGGLASEQFF,TGTGCCAGCAGCCAAGAGGGGGGACTAGCGTCCGAGCAGTTCTTC
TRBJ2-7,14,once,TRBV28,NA,CASSFSQGIYEQYF,TGTGCCAGCAGTTTTAGCCAGGGTATCTACGAGCAGTACTTC
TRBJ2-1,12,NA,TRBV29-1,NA,CSVVQGGNEQFF,TGCAGCGTTGTACAGGGTGGAAATGAGCAGTTCTTC
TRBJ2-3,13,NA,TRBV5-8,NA,CASRHPGADTQYF,TGTGCCAGCAGACATCCGGGGGCAGATACGCAGTATTTT
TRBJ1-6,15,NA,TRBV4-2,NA,CASNSDSLNNSPLHF,TGTGCCAGCAACTCAGACAGCCTGAATAATTCACCCCTCCACTTT
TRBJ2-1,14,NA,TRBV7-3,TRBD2,CASSLRGGGNEQFF,TGTGCCAGCAGCTTAAGGGGGGGAGGCAATGAGCAGTTCTTC
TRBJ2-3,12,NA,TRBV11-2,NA,CASSPSTDTQYF,TGTGCCAGCAGCCCGTCCACAGATACGCAGTATTTT
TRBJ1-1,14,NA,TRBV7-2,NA,CASSLQQVNTEAFF,TGTGCCAGCAGCCTACAGCAGGTGAACACTGAAGCTTTCTTT
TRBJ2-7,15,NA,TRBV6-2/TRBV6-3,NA,CASSYMGRMSYEQYF,TGTGCCAGTAGTTACATGGGCAGGATGTCCTACGAGCAGTACTTC
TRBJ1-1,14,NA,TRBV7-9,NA,CASSGGGLNTEAFF,TGTGCCAGCAGCGGAGGAGGGTTGAACACTGAAGCTTTCTTT
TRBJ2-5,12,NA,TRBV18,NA,CASSSKKETQYF,TGTGCCAGCTCAAGCAAAAAAGAGACCCAGTACTTC
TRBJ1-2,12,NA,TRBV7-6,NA,CASSYDSVGYTF,TGTGCCAGCAGCTACGACAGTGTTGGCTACACCTTC
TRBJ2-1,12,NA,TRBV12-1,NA,CASSLGDNEQFF,TGTGCCAGCAGCTTGGGCGACAATGAGCAGTTCTTC
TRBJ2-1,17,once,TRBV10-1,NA,CASGGFGGASQNNEQFF,TGCGCCAGCGGCGGTTTCGGTGGGGCATCCCAAAACAATGAGCAGTTCTTC
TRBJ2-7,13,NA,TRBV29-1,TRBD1,CSVVRRGQDEQYF,TGCAGCGTTGTTCGTAGGGGGCAAGACGAGCAGTACTTC
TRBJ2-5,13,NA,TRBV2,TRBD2,CASMYGRGETQYF,TGTGCCAGCATGTACGGGAGGGGAGAGACCCAGTACTTC
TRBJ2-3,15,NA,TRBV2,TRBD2,CASSETLREADTQYF,TGTGCCAGCAGTGAAACGTTGCGGGAGGCAGATACGCAGTATTTT
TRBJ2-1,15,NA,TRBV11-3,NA,CASSFGAASYNEQFF,TGTGCCAGCAGCTTTGGCGCGGCCTCCTACAATGAGCAGTTCTTC